This TCR beta chain was sequenced during a study of CXCR3-negative and CXCR3-positive naive CD8 T cells. Whole-study results and caveats: Naive cells that were CXCR3-positive had more hydrophobic TRB CDR3s (compared with CXCR3-negative naive cells).

Among CD8+ T cells, naive ones were CD45RO-CCR7+CD27+CD95-. Via 5' RACE with UMI labels, TRB cDNA libraries were prepared. TCRdb reanalyzed the 5' RACE reads, giving one entry per CDR3 protein sequence and no DNA. The listing contains 130,000 to 150,000 distinct CDR3 sequences. This CDR3 region has 14 residues. Germline lookup yields CDR1 SGDLS and CDR2 YYNGEE. On this clonotype: Its matching antigen is unknown.

Source material: naive CXCR3+ CD8+ T cells from blood. Stated subset: CD45RO-CCR7+CD27+CD95- naive CD8+ T cells expressing CXCR3 (TNR3+). V usage is TRBV9 and J usage is TRBJ2-2. The clonotype comes from a human donor in good health. Some clones in this sample may be carry-over from other donors' samples. The CDR3 reads CASSRSANTGELFF.